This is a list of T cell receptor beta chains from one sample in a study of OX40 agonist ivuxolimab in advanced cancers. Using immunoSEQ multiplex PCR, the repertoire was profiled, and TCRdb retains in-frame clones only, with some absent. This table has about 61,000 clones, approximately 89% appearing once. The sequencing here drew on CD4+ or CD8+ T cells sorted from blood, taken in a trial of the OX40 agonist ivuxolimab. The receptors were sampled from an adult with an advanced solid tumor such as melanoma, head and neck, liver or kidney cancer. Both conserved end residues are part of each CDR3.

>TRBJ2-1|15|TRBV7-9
CASSLPPALYNEQFF
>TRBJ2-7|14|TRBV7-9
CASSKSDRGYEQYF
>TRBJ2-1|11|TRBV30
CAWGWRGEQFF
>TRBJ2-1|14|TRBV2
CASRVSWAYNEQFF
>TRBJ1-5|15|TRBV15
CATSAGRGTNQPQHF
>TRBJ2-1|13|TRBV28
CASRGREGYEQFF
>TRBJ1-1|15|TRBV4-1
CASSLISGMNTEAFF
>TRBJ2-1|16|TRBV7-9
CASRPLAGGAYNEQFF
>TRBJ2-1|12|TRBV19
CASSSNENEQFF
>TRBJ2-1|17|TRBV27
CASSLLGGDRGYNEQFF
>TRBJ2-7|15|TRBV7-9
CASSLTGQGAYEQYF
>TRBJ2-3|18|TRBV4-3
CASSLDYSREKFPDTQYF
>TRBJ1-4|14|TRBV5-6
CASSFQGWNEKLFF
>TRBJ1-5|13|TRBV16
CASAGTGNQPQHF
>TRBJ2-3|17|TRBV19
CASSITAFSGEGDTQYF
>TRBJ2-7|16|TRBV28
CASSLTRNVSSYEQYF
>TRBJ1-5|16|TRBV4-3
CASSQGRDRGFQPQHF
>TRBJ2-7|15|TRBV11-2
CASSNSYGGNYEQYF
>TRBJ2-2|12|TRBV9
CASSVDTGELFF
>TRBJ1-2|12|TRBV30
CAWSHIEVGYTF
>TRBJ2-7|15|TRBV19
CASSISSGSDYEQYF
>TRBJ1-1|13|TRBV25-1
CASAPGGNTEAFF
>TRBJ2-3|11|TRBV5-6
CASSVSHTQYF
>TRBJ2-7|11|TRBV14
CARGAAYEQYF
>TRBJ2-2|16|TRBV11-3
CASSLATGAVTGELFF
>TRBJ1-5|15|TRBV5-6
CASSLGGYSNQPQHF
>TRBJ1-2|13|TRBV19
CAIRDGERDGYTF
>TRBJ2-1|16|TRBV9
CASSVVSGSSYNEQFF
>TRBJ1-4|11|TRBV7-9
CASTHNEKLFF
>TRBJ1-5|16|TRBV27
CASSPRPSGSNQPQHF
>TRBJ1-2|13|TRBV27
CASSLTGRGGYTF
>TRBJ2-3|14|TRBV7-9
CASSHSDSTDTQYF
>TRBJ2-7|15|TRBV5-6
CASSDNPGGSYEQYF
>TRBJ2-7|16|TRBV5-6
CASSTGLAESSYEQYF
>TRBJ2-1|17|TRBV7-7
CASSLGTSFGARNEQFF
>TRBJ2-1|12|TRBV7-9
CASSLLGHEQFF
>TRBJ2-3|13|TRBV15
CATSARLIDTQYF
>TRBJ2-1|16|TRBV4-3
CASSQGWTVIYNEQFF
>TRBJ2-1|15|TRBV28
CASSIGQGAYNEQFF
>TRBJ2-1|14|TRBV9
CASSPGGAKDEQFF
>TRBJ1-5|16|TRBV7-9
CASSSSDGLNNQPQHF
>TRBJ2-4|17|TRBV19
CASSIGTAGLVKNIQYF
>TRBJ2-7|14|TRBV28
CASSGQGWGYEQYF
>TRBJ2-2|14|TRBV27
CASSFGKNTGELFF
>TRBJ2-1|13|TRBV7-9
CASSFGGLNEQFF
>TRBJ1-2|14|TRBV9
CASRNWDTWYGYTF
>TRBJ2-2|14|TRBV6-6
CASSSDRGIGELFF
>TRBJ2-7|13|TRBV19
CASSQDPSYEQYF
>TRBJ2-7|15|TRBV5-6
CASSLDGTGYYEQYF
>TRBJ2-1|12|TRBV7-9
CASSTTYNEQFF